This T cell receptor (beta chain) was observed in a study of T-cell reconstitution after alpha-beta-depleted transplantation in children. CDR1 is SQVTM and CDR2 is ANQGSEA in the germline V gene. The CDR3 loop spans 11 amino acids. This clonotype occurred a few times. Researchers prepared the TCRbeta library using unique molecular identifiers, the study reports. TCRdb recomputed calls from the PCR reads with MiXCR, one row per CDR3 protein. Of about 540,000 distinct CDR3 sequences listed, around 18% are singletons. The source material was PBMCs from the stem cell graft donor, sampled from the stem cell graft. This clonotype originated in a human donor who donated a stem cell graft to a child with acute lymphoblastic leukemia. The gene calls are TRBV29-1 and TRBJ2-1; tentative D call: TRBD2 (6 bases). CDR3 bases: TGCAGTATGGAGGGAAACAATGAGCAGTTCTTC. Translated: CSMEGNNEQFF.